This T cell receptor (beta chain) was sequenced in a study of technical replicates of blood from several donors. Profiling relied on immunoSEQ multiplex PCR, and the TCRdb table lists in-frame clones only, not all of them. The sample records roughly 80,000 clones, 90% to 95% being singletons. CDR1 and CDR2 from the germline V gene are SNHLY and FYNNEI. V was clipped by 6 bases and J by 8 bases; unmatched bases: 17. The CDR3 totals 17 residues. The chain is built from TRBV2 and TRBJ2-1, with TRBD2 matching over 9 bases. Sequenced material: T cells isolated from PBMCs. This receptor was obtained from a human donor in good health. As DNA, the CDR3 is TGTGCCAGCAGGGGGCCAACTCTAGCGGGATGGGAGGATGAGCAGTTCTTC. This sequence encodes CASRGPTLAGWEDEQFF.